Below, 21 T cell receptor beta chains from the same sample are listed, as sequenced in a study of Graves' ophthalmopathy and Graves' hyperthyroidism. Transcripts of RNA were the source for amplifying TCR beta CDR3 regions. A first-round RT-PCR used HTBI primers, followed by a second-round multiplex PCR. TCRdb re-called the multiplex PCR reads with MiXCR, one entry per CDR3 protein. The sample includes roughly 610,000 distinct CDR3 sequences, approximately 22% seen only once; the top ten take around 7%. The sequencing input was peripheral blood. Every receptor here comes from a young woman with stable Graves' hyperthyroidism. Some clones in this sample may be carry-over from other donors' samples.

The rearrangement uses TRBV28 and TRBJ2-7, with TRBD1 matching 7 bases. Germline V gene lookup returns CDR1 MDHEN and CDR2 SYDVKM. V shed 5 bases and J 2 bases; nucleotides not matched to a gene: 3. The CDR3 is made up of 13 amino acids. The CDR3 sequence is CASSEGAAYEQYF. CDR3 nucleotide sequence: TGTGCCAGCAGTGAGGGGGCCGCCTACGAGCAGTACTTC.

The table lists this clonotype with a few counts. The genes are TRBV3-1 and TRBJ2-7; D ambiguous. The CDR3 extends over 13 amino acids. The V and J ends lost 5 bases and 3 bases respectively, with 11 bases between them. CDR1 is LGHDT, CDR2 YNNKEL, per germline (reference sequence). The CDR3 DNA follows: TGTGCCAGCAGCGAAGGGTGGAACTACGAGCAGTACTTC. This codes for CASSEGWNYEQYF.

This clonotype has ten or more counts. The CDR3 reads CSARELGKTGGYTF. CDR3 coding DNA: TGCAGTGCTAGAGAGTTAGGGAAAACGGGGGGCTACACCTTC. This chain links TRBV20-1 with TRBJ1-2; the D is unclear. CDR1 DFQATT and CDR2 SNEGSKA come from the germline V gene (reference sequence). The CDR3 extends over 14 amino acids. The ends were cut back, 0 bases at V and 8 bases at J, with 16 bases in the middle.

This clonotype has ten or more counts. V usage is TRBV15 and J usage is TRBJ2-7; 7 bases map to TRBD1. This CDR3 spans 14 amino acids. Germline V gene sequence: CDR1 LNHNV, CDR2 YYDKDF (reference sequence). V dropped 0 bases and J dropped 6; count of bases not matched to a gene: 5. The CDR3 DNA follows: TGTGCCACCAGCAGAGAACAGGGGCTCGGCGAGCAGTACTTC. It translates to CATSREQGLGEQYF.

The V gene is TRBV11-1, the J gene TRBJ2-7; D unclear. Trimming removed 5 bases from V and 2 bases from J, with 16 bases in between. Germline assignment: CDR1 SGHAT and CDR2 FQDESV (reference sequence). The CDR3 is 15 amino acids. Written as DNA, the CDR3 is TGTGCCAGCAGCCCTCCAATAAATATACCCTACGAGCAGTACGTC. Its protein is CASSPPINIPYEQYV.

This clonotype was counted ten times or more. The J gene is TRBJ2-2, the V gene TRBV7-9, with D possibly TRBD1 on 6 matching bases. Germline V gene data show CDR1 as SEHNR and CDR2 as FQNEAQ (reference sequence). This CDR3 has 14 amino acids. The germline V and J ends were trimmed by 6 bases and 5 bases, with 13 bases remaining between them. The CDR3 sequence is CASRSTGTTGELFF. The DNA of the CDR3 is TGTGCCAGCAGATCAACAGGGACGACCGGGGAGCTGTTTTTT. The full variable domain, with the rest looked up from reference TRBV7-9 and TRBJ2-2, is DTGVSQNPRHKITKRGQNVTFRCDPISEHNRLYWYRQTLGQGPEFLTYFQNEAQLEKSRLLSDRFSAERPKGSFSTLEIQRTEQGDSAMYLCASRSTGTTGELFFGEGSRLTVL.

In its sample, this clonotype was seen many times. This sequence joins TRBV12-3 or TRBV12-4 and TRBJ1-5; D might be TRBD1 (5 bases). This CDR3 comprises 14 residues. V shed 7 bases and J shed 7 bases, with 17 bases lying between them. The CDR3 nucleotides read TGTGCCAGCACCTCACCGGGGCAAGGGCAGCCCCAGCATTTT. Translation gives CASTSPGQGQPQHF.

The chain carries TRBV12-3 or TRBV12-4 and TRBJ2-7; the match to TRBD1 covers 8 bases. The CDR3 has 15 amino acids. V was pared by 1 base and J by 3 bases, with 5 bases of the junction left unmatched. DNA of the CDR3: TGTGCCAGCAGTTTAGGGACAGGGAAGTTCTACGAGCAGTACTTC. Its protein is CASSLGTGKFYEQYF.

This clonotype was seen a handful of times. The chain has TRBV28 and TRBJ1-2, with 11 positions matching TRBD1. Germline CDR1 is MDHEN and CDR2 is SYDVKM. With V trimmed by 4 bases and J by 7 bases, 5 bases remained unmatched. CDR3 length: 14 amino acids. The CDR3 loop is CASSWTGGRRGYTF. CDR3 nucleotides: TGTGCCAGCAGTTGGACAGGGGGCCGACGTGGCTACACCTTC.

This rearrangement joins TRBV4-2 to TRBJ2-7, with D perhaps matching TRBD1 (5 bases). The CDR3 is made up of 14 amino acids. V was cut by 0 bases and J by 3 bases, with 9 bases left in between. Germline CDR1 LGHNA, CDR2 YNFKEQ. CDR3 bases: TGTGCCAGCAGCCAAGAGATGGGGCGCTACGAGCAGTACTTC. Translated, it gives CASSQEMGRYEQYF.

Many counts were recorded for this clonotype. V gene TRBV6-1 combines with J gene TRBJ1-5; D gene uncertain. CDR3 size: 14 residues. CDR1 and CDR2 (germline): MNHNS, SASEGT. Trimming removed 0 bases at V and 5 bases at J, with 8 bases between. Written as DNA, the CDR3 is TGTGCCAGCAGTGAAGCGGCAGAGGATCAGCCCCAGCATTTT. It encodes CASSEAAEDQPQHF.

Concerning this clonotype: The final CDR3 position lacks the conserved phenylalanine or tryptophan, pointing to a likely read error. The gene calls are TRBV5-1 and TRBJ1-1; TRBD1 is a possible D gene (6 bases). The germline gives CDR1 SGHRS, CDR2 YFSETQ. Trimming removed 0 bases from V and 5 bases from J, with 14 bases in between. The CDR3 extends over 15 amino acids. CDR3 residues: CASSLDSGGGTEAFL. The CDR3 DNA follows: TGCGCCAGCAGCTTGGATTCGGGAGGGGGAACTGAAGCTTTCCTT.

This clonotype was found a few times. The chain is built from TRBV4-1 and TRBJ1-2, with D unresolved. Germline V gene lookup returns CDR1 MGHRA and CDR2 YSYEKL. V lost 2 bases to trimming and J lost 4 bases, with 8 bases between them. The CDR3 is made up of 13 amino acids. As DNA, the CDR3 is TGCGCCAGCAGCCAATATCTTCGCTATGGCTACACCTTC. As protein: CASSQYLRYGYTF.

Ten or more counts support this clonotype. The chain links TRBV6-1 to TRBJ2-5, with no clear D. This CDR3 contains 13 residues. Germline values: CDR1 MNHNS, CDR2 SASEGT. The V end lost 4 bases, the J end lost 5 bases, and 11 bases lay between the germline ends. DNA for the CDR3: TGTGCCAGCAGTGCCGATCTAGAGGAGACCCAGTACTTC. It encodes CASSADLEETQYF.

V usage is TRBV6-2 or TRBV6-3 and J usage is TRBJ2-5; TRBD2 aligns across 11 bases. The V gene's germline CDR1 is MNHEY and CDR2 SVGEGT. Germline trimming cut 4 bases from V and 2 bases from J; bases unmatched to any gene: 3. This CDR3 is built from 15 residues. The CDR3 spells CASSSRTSGQETQYF. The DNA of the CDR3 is TGTGCCAGCAGTTCCCGGACTAGCGGGCAAGAGACCCAGTACTTC.

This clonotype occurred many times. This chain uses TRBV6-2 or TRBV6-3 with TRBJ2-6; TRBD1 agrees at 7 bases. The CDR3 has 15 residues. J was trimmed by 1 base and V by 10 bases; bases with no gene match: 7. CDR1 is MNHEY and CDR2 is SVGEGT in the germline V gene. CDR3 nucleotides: TGTGCCACAATACAGGGGACGTCTGGGGCCAACGTCCTGACTTTC. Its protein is CATIQGTSGANVLTF.

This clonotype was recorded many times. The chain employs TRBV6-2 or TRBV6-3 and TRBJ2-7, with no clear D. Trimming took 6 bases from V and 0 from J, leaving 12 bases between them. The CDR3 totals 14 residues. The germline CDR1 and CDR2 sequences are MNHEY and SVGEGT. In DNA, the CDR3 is TGTGCCAGCAGCTCCCAGAGATCCTCCTACGAGCAGTACTTC. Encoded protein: CASSSQRSSYEQYF.

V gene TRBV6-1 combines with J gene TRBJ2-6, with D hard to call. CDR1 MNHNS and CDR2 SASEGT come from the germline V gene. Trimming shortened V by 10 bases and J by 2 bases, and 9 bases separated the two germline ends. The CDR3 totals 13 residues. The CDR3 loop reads CATTRTGANVLTF. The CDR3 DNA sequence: TGTGCCACCACCCGAACTGGGGCCAACGTCCTGACTTTC.

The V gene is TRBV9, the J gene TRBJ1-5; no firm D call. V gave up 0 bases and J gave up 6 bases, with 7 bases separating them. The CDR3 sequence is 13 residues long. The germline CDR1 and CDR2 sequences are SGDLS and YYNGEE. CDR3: CASSVEGSQPQHF. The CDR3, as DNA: TGTGCCAGCAGCGTAGAAGGGAGTCAGCCCCAGCATTTT. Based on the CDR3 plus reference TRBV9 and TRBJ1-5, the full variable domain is DSGVTQTPKHLITATGQRVTLRCSPRSGDLSVYWYQQSLDQGLQFLIQYYNGEERAKGNILERFSAQQFPDLHSELNLSSLELGDSALYFCASSVEGSQPQHFGDGTRLSIL.

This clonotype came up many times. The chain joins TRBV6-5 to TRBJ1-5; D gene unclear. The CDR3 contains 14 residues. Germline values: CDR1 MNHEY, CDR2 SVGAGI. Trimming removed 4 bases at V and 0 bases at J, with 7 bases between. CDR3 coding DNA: TGTGCCAGCAGTTCCCTTTCTAGCAATCAGCCCCAGCATTTT. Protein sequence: CASSSLSSNQPQHF.

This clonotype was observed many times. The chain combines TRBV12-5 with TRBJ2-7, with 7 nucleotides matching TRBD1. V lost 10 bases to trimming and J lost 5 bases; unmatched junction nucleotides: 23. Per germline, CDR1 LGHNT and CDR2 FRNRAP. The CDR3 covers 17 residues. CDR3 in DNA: TGTGCTACGCGCCCGGATAGGGGGCGTGTGGAAGACGACGAGCAGTACTTC. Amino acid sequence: CATRPDRGRVEDDEQYF.